The 28 T cell receptor beta chains given below trace back to one sample, sequenced in a study of human T cells and chemical hapten exposure. MiXCR, run by TCRdb on the RACE reads, gives a single entry per CDR3 protein. The repertoire includes 65,000 to 85,000 distinct CDR3 sequences, 12% of them detected once, and about 4% sits in the top ten. Time point given: patch test 1, 2 weeks after DPC sensitization. Indicated treatment: therapeutic diphenylcyclopropenone sensitization with weekly scalp DPC. Here the sequenced sample was whole blood, taken in connection with sensitization to the hapten diphenylcyclopropenone (DPC). These receptors were collected from a woman between 55 and 75 years old with alopecia areata. Some clones in this sample may be carry-over from other donors' samples.

The J gene is TRBJ2-1, the V gene TRBV7-3; D uncertain. CDR1 is SGHTA, CDR2 FQGTGA, per germline. Trimming removed 1 base from V and 4 bases from J, with 17 bases in between. CDR3 length equals 17 residues. The CDR3 here is CASSLMGYGQVYNEQFF. The CDR3 DNA sequence: TGTGCCAGCAGCTTAATGGGCTATGGGCAGGTTTACAATGAGCAGTTCTTC.

This clonotype was counted between two and nine times. This chain uses TRBV3-1 with TRBJ2-2; the D call may be TRBD1 or TRBD2 (5 bases each). CDR3 size: 15 residues. Germline CDR1 is LGHDT and CDR2 is YNNKEL (reference sequence). V was cut by 1 base and J by 6 bases, with 12 bases left in between. The CDR3 DNA is TGTGCCAGCAGCCAAGGAGGGACCGGGGCCGGGGAGCTGTTTTTT. Amino acid sequence: CASSQGGTGAGELFF.

The rearrangement links TRBV5-1 to TRBJ1-1; 7 bases match TRBD1. This CDR3 is 14 amino acids long. From germline, CDR1 is SGHRS and CDR2 YFSETQ. V was clipped by 1 base and J by 4 bases; unmatched bases: 4. The CDR3 sequence: CASSLLGQTTEAFF. CDR3 DNA sequence: TGCGCCAGCAGCTTGTTGGGACAGACCACTGAAGCTTTCTTT.

In this sample, this clonotype turned up many times. J is TRBJ1-2 and V is TRBV7-2, with D unclear. Germline V gene data show CDR1 as SGHTA and CDR2 as FQGNSA. This CDR3 has 14 residues. V lost 2 bases, J lost 7 bases, and 14 bases lay in between. CDR3 in DNA: TGTGCCAGCAGCTTATTCAGGAGGGAAGGTGGCTACACCTTC. This codes for CASSLFRREGGYTF.

The chain couples TRBV6-5 to TRBJ1-6; 7 bases line up with TRBD1. The ends lost 2 bases at V and 7 bases at J; junction bases unmatched: 5. CDR3 length: 15 residues. Germline CDR1 is MNHEY and CDR2 is SVGAGI. For the CDR3, the DNA is TGTGCCAGCAGTTACCTCGACAGGGTGAATTCACCCCTCCACTTT. Its translation: CASSYLDRVNSPLHF.

The chain joins TRBV7-6 to TRBJ2-3, with 10 bases matching TRBD2. The CDR3 totals 17 residues. Germline trimming cut 5 bases from V and 5 bases from J; bases unmatched to any gene: 13. The V gene's germline CDR1 is SGHVS and CDR2 FNYEAQ. The CDR3, as DNA: TGTGCCAGCAGCAAAACCCCGGGACTAGCGAGTGTAGATACGCAGTATTTT. It yields the protein CASSKTPGLASVDTQYF.

This clonotype has only a few counts. V and J are TRBV3-1 and TRBJ2-5, with D possibly TRBD2 on 6 matching bases. CDR1 LGHDT and CDR2 YNNKEL come from the germline V gene (reference sequence). Trimming left V 5 bases short and J 1 base short, with 20 bases between. The CDR3 loop spans 17 amino acids. The CDR3 DNA is TGTGCCAGCAGCGAAATTCCGGGACTCCTCCGCCAAGAGACCCAGTACTTC. Translation gives CASSEIPGLLRQETQYF.

By share, this clonotype ranks as medium-sized. The chain is built from TRBV7-6 and TRBJ2-3; D call uncertain. Between the trimmed V and J ends, which lost 5 bases and 1 base, there was a span of 13 bases. This CDR3 region has 15 residues. Germline CDR1 and CDR2: SGHVS and FNYEAQ. This CDR3 reads CASSPYSVRTDTQYF. DNA of the CDR3: TGTGCCAGCAGCCCGTATTCCGTCCGCACAGATACGCAGTATTTT.

There are a few counts of this clonotype. The CDR3 reads CASSPENKNSPLHF. CDR3 nucleotides: TGTGCCAGCAGCCCCGAGAACAAGAATTCACCCCTCCACTTT. The chain couples TRBV7-9 to TRBJ1-6; D gene unclear. CDR1 is SEHNR and CDR2 is FQNEAQ in the germline V gene (reference sequence). The CDR3 has 14 amino acids. Trimming shortened V by 5 bases and J by 7 bases, and 12 bases separated the two germline ends.

The J gene is TRBJ1-5, the V gene TRBV7-2; D uncertain. V lost 3 bases and J 7 bases, leaving 10 bases between the germline ends. The CDR3 extends over 13 amino acids. Germline V lookup: CDR1 SGHTA, CDR2 FQGNSA. The CDR3 bases are TGTGCCAGCAGCTTCCAAGGCAGCCAGCCCCAGCATTTT. This gives the protein CASSFQGSQPQHF.

The chain carries TRBV24-1 and TRBJ2-1; 14 bases agree with TRBD2. This CDR3 spans 17 amino acids. Trimming took 9 bases from V and 0 from J; bases not matched to a gene: 6. Germline lookup yields CDR1 KGHDR and CDR2 SFDVKD. CDR3: CATGGLAGARSYNEQFF. The CDR3 DNA reads TGTGCCACCGGGGGACTAGCGGGGGCTCGCTCCTACAATGAGCAGTTCTTC.

The V and J genes are TRBV20-1 and TRBJ2-3; no clear D. The CDR3 has 14 amino acids. Germline CDR1 DFQATT, CDR2 SNEGSKA (reference sequence). V was clipped by 5 bases and J by 3 bases, with 15 bases between them. CDR3 region: CSADAELRTDTQYF. CDR3 DNA: TGCAGTGCTGACGCGGAGCTCCGGACAGATACGCAGTATTTT.

The V gene is TRBV7-3, the J gene TRBJ2-5, with D possibly matching TRBD1 (6 bases). V was trimmed by 0 bases and J by 6 bases, leaving 11 bases between them. The length of the CDR3 is 14 residues. CDR1 SGHTA and CDR2 FQGTGA come from the germline V gene. CDR3 coding DNA: TGTGCCAGCAGCTTAACCGGGGACAAAAAGACCCAGTACTTC. Its protein product is CASSLTGDKKTQYF.

This clonotype was counted ten times or more. This chain connects TRBV4-1 to TRBJ1-3, with D unclear. Per the germline V gene, CDR1 is MGHRA and CDR2 is YSYEKL. This CDR3 comprises 21 residues. The germline V and J ends were trimmed by 5 bases and 0 bases, with 29 bases remaining between them. The CDR3 nucleotides are TGCGCCAGCAGCAACCATCCCCCCTTGTTAATTGTAAGGGACTCTGGAAACACCATATATTTT. It specifies CASSNHPPLLIVRDSGNTIYF.

The gene calls are TRBV19 and TRBJ2-7; D perhaps matches TRBD1 (5 bases). V lost 4 bases, J lost 2 bases, and 9 bases lay in between. Germline CDR1 is LNHDA and CDR2 is SQIVND (reference sequence). The CDR3 is made up of 13 amino acids. DNA of the CDR3: TGTGCCAGTAGTACGACAGCAGCCTACGAGCAGTACTTC. It specifies CASSTTAAYEQYF.

The J gene is TRBJ1-1, the V gene TRBV20-1; D unclear. Germline V gene lookup returns CDR1 DFQATT and CDR2 SNEGSKA (reference sequence). Trimming left V 0 bases short and J 5 bases short, with 10 bases between. This CDR3 has 13 residues. The DNA of the CDR3 is TGCAGTGCTAGAGATAACTGGGGTACTGAAGCTTTCTTT. Encoded protein: CSARDNWGTEAFF.

The table lists this clonotype with many counts. The J gene is TRBJ1-1, the V gene TRBV7-6, with D hard to call. The V end lost 2 bases, the J end lost 0 bases, and 19 bases lay between the germline ends. The CDR3 consists of 18 residues. Germline-derived CDR1 and CDR2 are SGHVS and FNYEAQ. The chain's CDR3 is CASSLQPPRDLVNTEAFF. The DNA for the CDR3 is TGTGCCAGCAGCTTACAGCCCCCCCGGGATCTCGTGAACACTGAAGCTTTCTTT. The entire variable domain, with the rest obtained from reference TRBV7-6 and TRBJ1-1, is as follows: GAGVSQSPRYKVTKRGQDVALRCDPISGHVSLYWYRQALGQGPEFLTYFNYEAQQDKSGLPNDRFSAERPEGSISTLTIQRTEQRDSAMYRCASSLQPPRDLVNTEAFFGQGTRLTVV.

This chain connects TRBV5-1 to TRBJ2-3, with D possibly TRBD2 on 5 matching bases. Germline-derived CDR1 and CDR2 are SGHRS and YFSETQ. V was shortened by 2 bases and J by 2 bases, with 15 bases between the two germline ends. The CDR3 extends over 16 amino acids. CDR3 protein: CASSFPLEDSTDTQYF. The CDR3 nucleotides are TGCGCCAGCAGCTTCCCCTTAGAGGACTCCACAGATACGCAGTATTTT.

In this sample, this clonotype turned up a few times. The rearrangement joins TRBV5-1 to TRBJ2-1; 14 positions match TRBD2. With 4 bases clipped from V and 9 bases from J, the junction kept 9 bases outside the gene matches. CDR3 length: 16 residues. Germline V gives CDR1 SGHRS, CDR2 YFSETQ. The CDR3: CASSPGLAGGVGEQFF. CDR3 coding DNA: TGCGCCAGCAGCCCCGGACTAGCGGGGGGAGTTGGTGAGCAGTTCTTC.

This clonotype was counted at least ten times. The J gene is TRBJ1-6, the V gene TRBV30; D remains unclear. The CDR3 is made up of 15 amino acids. Germline V gene sequence: CDR1 GTSNPN, CDR2 SVGIG (reference sequence). Between the trimmed V and J ends, which lost 0 bases and 8 bases, there was a span of 14 bases. Here the CDR3 DNA reads TGTGCCTGGAGTGTTTTAGGGAGGGCGGATTCACCCCTCCACTTT. Its translation is CAWSVLGRADSPLHF. Full variable domain (outside the CDR3, taken from reference TRBV30 and TRBJ1-6): SQTIHQWPATLVQPVGSPLSLECTVEGTSNPNLYWYRQAAGRGLQLLFYSVGIGQISSEVPQNLSASRPQDRQFILSSKKLLLSDSGFYLCAWSVLGRADSPLHFGNGTRLTVT.

With respect to this clonotype: Possible read error: a much larger clone is one base away. The CDR3 loop is CASRYAGGLFF. CDR3 DNA: TGTGCCAGCAGGTACGCCGGGGGGCTGTTTTTT. The chain uses TRBV25-1 and TRBJ2-2, with TRBD2 as a possible D gene (6 bases). The CDR3 runs to 11 residues. Germline V lookup: CDR1 MGHDK, CDR2 SYGVNS. The full variable domain, in which reference TRBV25-1 and TRBJ2-2 provide the parts outside the CDR3, is EADIYQTPRYLVIGTGKKITLECSQTMGHDKMYWYQQDPGMELHLIHYSYGVNSTEKGDLSSESTVSRIRTEHFPLTLESARPSHTSQYLCASRYAGGLFFGEGSRLTVL.

Remarks on this clonotype: This clone may be a read error of a much larger clone one base away. V is TRBV20-1 and J is TRBJ1-2; D ambiguous. This CDR3 has 14 amino acids. The V and J ends lost 0 bases and 3 bases respectively, with 11 bases between them. The germline gives CDR1 DFQATT, CDR2 SNEGSKA (reference sequence). Here the CDR3 DNA reads TGCAGTGCTAGAGATGGAGCACGGGACTATGGCTACACCTTC. This sequence encodes CSARDGARDYGYTF.

The CDR3 loop is CASRRRDRGYGYTF. As DNA, the CDR3 is TGTGCCAGCAGACGAAGGGACCGAGGATATGGCTACACCTTC. The chain has TRBV5-6 and TRBJ1-2, with TRBD1 as a possible D gene (5 bases). Germline V lookup: CDR1 SGHDT, CDR2 YYEEEE. The CDR3 is made up of 14 amino acids. Trimming left V 5 bases short and J 5 bases short, with 16 bases between.

V and J are TRBV20-1 and TRBJ2-3, with TRBD2 as a possible D gene (5 bases). The CDR3 covers 13 residues. CDR1 DFQATT and CDR2 SNEGSKA come from the germline V gene (reference sequence). V shed 3 bases and J shed 1 base, with 8 bases lying between them. The CDR3: CSASGVGTDTQYF. The CDR3 DNA follows: TGCAGTGCTAGCGGGGTAGGCACAGATACGCAGTATTTT.

This clonotype was detected many times. The chain recombines TRBV2 with TRBJ1-2; 9 nucleotides match TRBD1. Germline V gene data show CDR1 as SNHLY and CDR2 as FYNNEI. The CDR3 spans 13 residues. V shed 6 bases, J shed 5 bases, and the junction held 4 bases outside the gene matches. Written as DNA, the CDR3 is TGTGCCAGCAGCCTCGACAGGGGGTATGGCTACACCTTC. Protein: CASSLDRGYGYTF.

The chain combines TRBV18 with TRBJ1-5; a weak D match, TRBD1 (5 bases). Germline assignment: CDR1 KGHSH and CDR2 LQKENI. This CDR3 is 14 amino acids long. V lost 5 bases and J 5 bases, leaving 13 bases between the germline ends. The DNA for the CDR3 is TGTGCCAGCTCATCCGCAGGGAGCGATCAGCCCCAGCATTTT. Its translation: CASSSAGSDQPQHF.

This clonotype was picked up a small number of times. The chain has TRBV11-3 and TRBJ1-1; TRBD1 might be the D (5 bases). The ends were cut back, 0 bases at V and 6 bases at J, with 8 bases in the middle. The CDR3 spans 13 residues. CDR1 is SGHNT, CDR2 YENEEA, per germline. CDR3 DNA: TGTGCCAGCAGCTTAGACGGGGCCGCTGAAGCTTTCTTT. Its translation: CASSLDGAAEAFF.

In its sample, this clonotype was seen a few times. The chain joins TRBV5-1 to TRBJ1-6; TRBD1 matches 7 bases. Germline trimming cut 2 bases from V and 8 bases from J; bases unmatched to any gene: 4. Germline V gives CDR1 SGHRS, CDR2 YFSETQ. This CDR3 spans 14 amino acids. CDR3 protein: CASSLPGQHSPLHF. CDR3 sequence (DNA): TGCGCCAGCAGCTTACCGGGACAGCATTCACCCCTCCACTTT.